This T cell receptor beta chain appears in the sequencing data of a study of T cells in Graves' hyperthyroidism and ophthalmopathy. Researchers defined stable Graves' hyperthyroidism as no ophthalmopathy progression within 18 months. Lactation, pregnancy, other autoimmune disease or uncontrolled infection led to exclusion of patients. The diagnostic basis comprised clinical symptoms, serum thyroxine and TRAb, thyroid ultrasound and orbital computed tomography. Fresh peripheral blood, under 13 ml, yielded the PBMCs. Germline trimming cut 5 bases from V and 14 bases from J; bases unmatched to any gene: 7. CDR1 and CDR2 (germline): SGHTA, FQGTGA. There are 13 residues in the CDR3. Amplification targeted TCR beta CDR3 regions from RNA transcripts. The TCR CDR3 was amplified in a first-round RT-PCR using the HTBI primer set. MiXCR, run by TCRdb on the multiplex PCR reads, gives a single entry per CDR3 protein. The sample lists more than 600,000 distinct CDR3 sequences; over 15% were seen once.

This clonotype was recorded at least ten times. The chain combines TRBV7-3 with TRBJ2-3, with 13 positions matching TRBD2. The receptor was isolated from a man aged 18 to 29 with Graves' hyperthyroidism. Sequenced: blood. The CDR3 region has the DNA TGTGCCAGCAGCCCTGAGACTAGCGGGAGGCCGTATTTT. Translated: CASSPETSGRPYF.